The 3 T cell receptor beta chains given below trace back to one sample, sequenced in a study of blood T cell repertoires in COVID-19. Sequencing used immunoSEQ multiplex PCR; TCRdb keeps in-frame clones, though not all of them. The table records roughly 84,000 clones, about 80% of them present only once. Sequenced material: peripheral blood. These receptor sequences come from a woman aged 45-59 years with acute or convalescent COVID-19.

The chain couples TRBV5-1 to TRBJ1-1; D remains unclear. CDR3 size: 14 residues. V shed 3 bases and J shed 4 bases, with 13 bases lying between them. Germline V gene sequence: CDR1 SGHRS, CDR2 YFSETQ. The CDR3 is CASSSTVSGTEAFF. The CDR3 region has the DNA TGCGCCAGCAGCTCCACAGTATCAGGCACTGAAGCTTTCTTT.

This clone came up a few times. The chain is built from TRBV2 and TRBJ1-4, with D possibly matching TRBD1 (5 bases). V lost 6 bases, J lost 6 bases, and 17 bases lay in between. CDR3 length equals 15 residues. Germline V gives CDR1 SNHLY, CDR2 FYNNEI. The chain's CDR3 is CASRNFRAGDEKLFF. The CDR3 nucleotides read TGTGCCAGCAGAAATTTCAGGGCGGGGGATGAAAAACTGTTTTTT. Filled out from reference TRBV2 and TRBJ1-4, the complete variable domain reads EPEVTQTPSHQVTQMGQEVILRCVPISNHLYFYWYRQILGQKVEFLVSFYNNEISEKSEIFDDQFSVERPDGSNFTLKIRSTKLEDSAMYFCASRNFRAGDEKLFFGSGTQLSVL.

The V call is TRBV24-1, the J call TRBJ1-5; D not resolved. V dropped 7 bases and J dropped 0 bases, with 12 bases sitting between them. The CDR3 is 15 amino acids. Per the germline V gene, CDR1 is KGHDR and CDR2 is SFDVKD. CDR3 DNA: TGTGCCACCAGAACACGCGGGGATAGCAATCAGCCCCAGCATTTT. As protein: CATRTRGDSNQPQHF.